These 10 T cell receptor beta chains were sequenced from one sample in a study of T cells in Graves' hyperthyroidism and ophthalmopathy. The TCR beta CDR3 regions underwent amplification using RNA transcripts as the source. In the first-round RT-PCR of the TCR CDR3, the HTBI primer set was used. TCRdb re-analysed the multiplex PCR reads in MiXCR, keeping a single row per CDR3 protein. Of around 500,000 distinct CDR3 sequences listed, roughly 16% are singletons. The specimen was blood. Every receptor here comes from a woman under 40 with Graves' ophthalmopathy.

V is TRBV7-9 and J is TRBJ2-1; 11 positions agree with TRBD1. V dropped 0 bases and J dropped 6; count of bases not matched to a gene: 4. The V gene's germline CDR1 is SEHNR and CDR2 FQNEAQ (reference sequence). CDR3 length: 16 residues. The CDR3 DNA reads TGTGCCAGCAGCTTAGCCGGACAGGGGGCGGGCAATGAGCAGTTCTTC. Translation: CASSLAGQGAGNEQFF.

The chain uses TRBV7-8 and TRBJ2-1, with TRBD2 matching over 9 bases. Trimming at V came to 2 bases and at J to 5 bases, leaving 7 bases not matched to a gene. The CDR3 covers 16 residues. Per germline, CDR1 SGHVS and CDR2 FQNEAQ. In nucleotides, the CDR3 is TGTGCCAGCAGCTTACGAGCTAGCGGGGCTCACAATGAGCAGTTCTTC. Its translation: CASSLRASGAHNEQFF.

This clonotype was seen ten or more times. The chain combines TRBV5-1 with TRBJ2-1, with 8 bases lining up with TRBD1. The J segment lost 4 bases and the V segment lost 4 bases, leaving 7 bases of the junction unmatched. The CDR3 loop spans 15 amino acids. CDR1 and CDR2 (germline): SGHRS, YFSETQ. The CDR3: CASSLRQGPYNEQFF. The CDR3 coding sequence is TGCGCCAGCAGCCTCCGACAGGGGCCTTACAATGAGCAGTTCTTC. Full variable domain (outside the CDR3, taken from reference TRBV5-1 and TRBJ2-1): KAGVTQTPRYLIKTRGQQVTLSCSPISGHRSVSWYQQTPGQGLQFLFEYFSETQRNKGNFPGRFSGRQFSNSRSEMNVSTLELGDSALYLCASSLRQGPYNEQFFGPGTRLTVL.

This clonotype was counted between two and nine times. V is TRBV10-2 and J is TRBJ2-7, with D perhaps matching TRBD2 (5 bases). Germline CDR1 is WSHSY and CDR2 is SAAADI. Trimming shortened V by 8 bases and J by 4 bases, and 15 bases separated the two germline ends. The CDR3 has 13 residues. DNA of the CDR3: TGCGCCAGCTGGAACGGGGTACCTTACGAGCAGTACTTC. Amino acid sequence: CASWNGVPYEQYF.

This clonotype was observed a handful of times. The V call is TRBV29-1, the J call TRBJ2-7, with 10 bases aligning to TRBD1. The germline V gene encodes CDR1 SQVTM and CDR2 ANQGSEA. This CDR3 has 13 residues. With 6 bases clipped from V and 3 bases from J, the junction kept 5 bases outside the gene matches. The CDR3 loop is CSVVTGGGYEQYF. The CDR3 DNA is TGCAGCGTCGTGACAGGGGGCGGCTACGAGCAGTACTTC.

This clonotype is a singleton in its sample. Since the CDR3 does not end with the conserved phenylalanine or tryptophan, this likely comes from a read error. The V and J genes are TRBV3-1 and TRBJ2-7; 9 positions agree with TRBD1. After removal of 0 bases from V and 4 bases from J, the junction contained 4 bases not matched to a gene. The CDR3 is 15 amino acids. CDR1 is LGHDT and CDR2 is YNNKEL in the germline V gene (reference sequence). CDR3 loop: CASSQEGDRAYEQYL. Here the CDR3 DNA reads TGTGCCAGCAGCCAAGAGGGGGACAGGGCTTACGAGCAGTACCTC.

The CDR3 loop is CASSLSGDSGYTF. The CDR3 DNA reads TGTGCCAGCAGCTTAAGTGGGGATTCAGGCTACACCTTC. V is TRBV7-2 and J is TRBJ1-2; no clear D gene. The CDR3 is 13 amino acids. Germline values: CDR1 SGHTA, CDR2 FQGNSA. The V end was cut by 2 bases, the J end by 8 bases, with 12 bases between.

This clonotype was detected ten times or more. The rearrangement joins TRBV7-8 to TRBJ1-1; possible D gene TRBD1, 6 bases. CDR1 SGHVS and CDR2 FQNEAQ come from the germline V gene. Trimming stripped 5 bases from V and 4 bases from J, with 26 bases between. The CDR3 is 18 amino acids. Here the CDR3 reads CASSELRARSRGGTEAFF. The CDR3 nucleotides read TGTGCCAGCAGCGAATTGAGGGCCAGAAGCAGGGGAGGCACTGAAGCTTTCTTT.

Here the CDR3 reads CASTRTSGNDEQFF. CDR3 nucleotides: TGCGCCAGCACTAGGACTAGCGGGAACGATGAGCAGTTCTTC. V is TRBV5-1 and J is TRBJ2-1, with TRBD2 matching 12 bases. Germline V gene data show CDR1 as SGHRS and CDR2 as YFSETQ. The CDR3 has 14 amino acids. The trim removed 6 bases at V and 8 bases at J, leaving 6 bases unmatched.

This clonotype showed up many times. CDR3 residues: CASSVGQGNEQYF. The CDR3 DNA reads TGTGCCAGCAGCGTGGGACAGGGGAACGAGCAGTACTTC. The chain joins TRBV9 to TRBJ2-7, with TRBD1 identical over 10 bases. Germline values: CDR1 SGDLS, CDR2 YYNGEE. The CDR3 is 13 amino acids. V dropped 2 bases and J dropped 5; count of bases not matched to a gene: 1.